The clone carrying this TCR beta chain was detected many times. These data are taken from a study of CD8+CD57+ T cells in acquired aplastic anemia. Study at large: When averaged, DNA from sorted CD4+ and CD8+ cells came to about 3 ug. The average read count for CD4+ cells in healthy donors was some 9.9 million.

According to the study, genomic DNA was the template for TCR beta VDJ and CDR3 profiling. Each CDR3 protein gets one entry after TCRdb re-called the reads with MiXCR. The sample consists of 80,000 or so distinct CDR3 sequences, under 50% of them appearing once. After removal of 0 bases from V and 0 bases from J, the junction contained 14 bases not matched to a gene. Germline CDR1 is SGDLS and CDR2 is YYNGEE. The CDR3 totals 19 residues. This rearrangement joins TRBV9 to TRBJ1-1; 7 bases line up with TRBD1. Sequenced material: sorted CD4+, CD8+, or CD8+CD57+ T cells (not recorded which) from PBMCs. This receptor was identified in a human donor in good health, serving as a control. This CDR3 reads CASSVGGGGGQGLNTEAFF. DNA for the CDR3: TGTGCCAGCAGCGTAGGAGGGGGAGGGGGCCAAGGACTGAACACTGAAGCTTTCTTT.